The source of this T cell receptor beta chain is a study of T cells in Graves' hyperthyroidism and ophthalmopathy. Study observations and caveats: Most clonotypes that expanded in the thyroid above 0.001 also showed up in blood. Using 13 V-J features, a model discriminated ophthalmopathy from stable hyperthyroidism. The model forecast ophthalmopathy, anticipating it by a median about six months before onset.

Graves' hyperthyroidism without ophthalmopathy progression within 18 months was termed stable. A remark on this clonotype: Its antigen remains unidentified.

The source material, RNA transcripts, was used to amplify TCR beta CDR3 regions. During a first-round RT-PCR of the TCR CDR3, the HTBI primer set was used. TCRdb re-derived calls from the multiplex PCR reads in MiXCR, one entry per CDR3 protein. The data hold around 580,000 distinct CDR3 sequences, with more than 45% observed a single time. The TCR was taken from a woman aged 18-29 years with Graves' hyperthyroidism. The sample consisted of peripheral blood or thyroid tissue (not recorded which).

The CDR3 loop is CASGHGAGQYNQPQHF. CDR3 in DNA: TGTGCCAGCGGCCATGGAGCGGGACAGTACAATCAGCCCCAGCATTTT. The J gene is TRBJ1-5, the V gene TRBV7-2, with TRBD1 matching 7 bases. Trimming at V came to 8 bases and at J to 3 bases, leaving 13 bases not matched to a gene. The CDR3 spans 16 residues. CDR1 and CDR2 from the germline V gene are SGHTA and FQGNSA.